This is a list of T cell receptor beta chains from one sample in a study of cytomegalovirus exposure and HLA in healthy donors. Repertoires were generated with immunoSEQ multiplex PCR, while TCRdb's copy carries only in-frame clones and drops some. Of about 90,000 clones detected, about three fifths appear once; the ten largest clones hold under 5%. Sequenced input: PBMCs. The receptors stem from a man younger than 45 in good health and CMV-seronegative. CDR3s include the opening cysteine and the closing phenylalanine or tryptophan. Each record gives: clone size, V gene, D gene, J gene, CDR3 DNA, CDR3 protein. A D gene is named only where the DNA matches it firmly. A row's size may be missing; if present it is once, few, many or a size class.

>-|TRBV4-2|-|TRBJ2-7
TGTGCCAGCAGCCAAGATCCGACTAGGGTCGAGCAGTACTTC
CASSQDPTRVEQYF
>few|TRBV7-2|-|TRBJ2-7
TGTGCCAGCAGCTCCCTATCCGGCCAGGGGTACGAGCAGTACTTC
CASSSLSGQGYEQYF
>-|TRBV7-9|TRBD1|TRBJ1-1
TGTTCCAGCAGCTCACAGACAGGGAATAAGGAAGCTTTCTTT
CSSSSQTGNKEAFF
>-|TRBV5-1|-|TRBJ1-4
TGCGCCAGCAGCGACACCGCAACTAATGAAAAACTGTTTTTT
CASSDTATNEKLFF
>-|TRBV6-5|TRBD1|TRBJ1-1
TGTGCCAGCATTGGACTAACAGGGGGCACTGAAGCTTTCTTT
CASIGLTGGTEAFF
>-|TRBV6-5|-|TRBJ2-7
TGTGCCAGCAGTTACTCGCGGGCCGGCTCCTACGAGCAGTACTTC
CASSYSRAGSYEQYF
>few|TRBV21-1|-|TRBJ2-5
TGTGCCAGCAGCACCCCGCGCAACGACAGCGGGAGCTGTCCTTGGGAGACCCAGTACTTC
CASSTPRNDSGSCPWETQYF
>few|TRBV11-3|-|TRBJ2-2
TGTGCCAGCAGCCCCTCTGCAGGGGATACCGGGGAGCTGTTTTTT
CASSPSAGDTGELFF
>-|TRBV20-1|-|TRBJ2-3
TGCAGTGCTGCGACTAGTGATACGCAGTATTTT
CSAATSDTQYF
>few|TRBV4-2|-|TRBJ2-1
TGTGCCAGCAGCCAAGATACGAGAGAACGAACCTACAATGAGCAGTTCTTC
CASSQDTRERTYNEQFF